In its sample, the clone carrying this T cell receptor beta chain was seen many times. MiXCR, run by TCRdb on the 5' RACE reads, gives a single entry per CDR3 protein. The data contain under 80,000 distinct CDR3 sequences, about 5.9% of them singletons. The CDR3 consists of 15 residues. CDR1 and CDR2 from the germline V gene are MDHEN and SYDVKM. V lost 6 bases and J lost 3; bases outside the gene matches: 5. This sample is drawn from a study of spatial heterogeneity in lung cancer. Across the whole study: Each unique TCR and UMI combination was seen more than ten times on average in raw reads.

The sample's time point: sample taken at primary tumor resection. A total of 72 untreated early-stage non-small cell lung cancer patients served as donors. V is TRBV28 and J is TRBJ1-5; 10 bases are shared with TRBD1. Sequenced here: PBMCs, sampled at surgery. The source of this sequence is a female donor with early-stage non-small cell lung cancer. In DNA, the CDR3 is TGTGCCAGCAGGATGACAGGGGGCACCAATCAGCCCCAGCATTTT. It is translated as CASRMTGGTNQPQHF.